This T cell receptor (beta chain) was obtained from a study of T cells after yellow fever vaccination. From the 5' RACE reads, TCRdb called clonotypes with MiXCR, one entry per CDR3 protein. Of 350,000 to 450,000 distinct CDR3 sequences listed, roughly a sixth are singletons. CDR3 length: 15 amino acids. Germline assignment: CDR1 MNHEY and CDR2 SVGAGI. The V and J ends lost 0 bases and 0 bases respectively, with 9 bases between them. This clonotype was observed a handful of times. With a much larger clone just one base away, this may be a read error. The chain employs TRBV6-5 and TRBJ2-7; D possibly corresponds to TRBD1 (5 bases). The receptor was isolated from a young man who received the YFV17D yellow fever vaccine. The sample in question was PBMCs, obtained before the yellow fever booster vaccination. CDR3 region: CASSYSTASSYEQYF. CDR3 DNA: TGTGCCAGCAGTTACTCGACAGCGAGCTCCTACGAGCAGTACTTC.